This T cell receptor (beta chain) derives from a study of identical twins. TCRdb itself ran the 5' RACE reads through MiXCR, one entry per CDR3 protein. The sample includes 550,000 to 700,000 distinct CDR3 sequences, 7.5% to 10% seen only once; the top ten take roughly 3%. The CDR3 is 16 residues long. Trimming removed 8 bases from V and 0 bases from J; junction bases left unmatched: 9. Germline CDR1 MNHEY, CDR2 SMNVEV (reference sequence). This clonotype was seen only a few times. The same sample was also used in a study of yellow fever vaccine responses in identical twins.

V gene TRBV27 combines with J gene TRBJ2-1, with 8 bases lining up with TRBD1. This receptor was identified in a woman in her late teens or twenties in good health. Material for sequencing was PBMCs. This chain's CDR3 is CASAPGQALSYNEQFF. The CDR3 nucleotides are TGTGCCAGCGCTCCGGGACAGGCCCTCTCCTACAATGAGCAGTTCTTC.